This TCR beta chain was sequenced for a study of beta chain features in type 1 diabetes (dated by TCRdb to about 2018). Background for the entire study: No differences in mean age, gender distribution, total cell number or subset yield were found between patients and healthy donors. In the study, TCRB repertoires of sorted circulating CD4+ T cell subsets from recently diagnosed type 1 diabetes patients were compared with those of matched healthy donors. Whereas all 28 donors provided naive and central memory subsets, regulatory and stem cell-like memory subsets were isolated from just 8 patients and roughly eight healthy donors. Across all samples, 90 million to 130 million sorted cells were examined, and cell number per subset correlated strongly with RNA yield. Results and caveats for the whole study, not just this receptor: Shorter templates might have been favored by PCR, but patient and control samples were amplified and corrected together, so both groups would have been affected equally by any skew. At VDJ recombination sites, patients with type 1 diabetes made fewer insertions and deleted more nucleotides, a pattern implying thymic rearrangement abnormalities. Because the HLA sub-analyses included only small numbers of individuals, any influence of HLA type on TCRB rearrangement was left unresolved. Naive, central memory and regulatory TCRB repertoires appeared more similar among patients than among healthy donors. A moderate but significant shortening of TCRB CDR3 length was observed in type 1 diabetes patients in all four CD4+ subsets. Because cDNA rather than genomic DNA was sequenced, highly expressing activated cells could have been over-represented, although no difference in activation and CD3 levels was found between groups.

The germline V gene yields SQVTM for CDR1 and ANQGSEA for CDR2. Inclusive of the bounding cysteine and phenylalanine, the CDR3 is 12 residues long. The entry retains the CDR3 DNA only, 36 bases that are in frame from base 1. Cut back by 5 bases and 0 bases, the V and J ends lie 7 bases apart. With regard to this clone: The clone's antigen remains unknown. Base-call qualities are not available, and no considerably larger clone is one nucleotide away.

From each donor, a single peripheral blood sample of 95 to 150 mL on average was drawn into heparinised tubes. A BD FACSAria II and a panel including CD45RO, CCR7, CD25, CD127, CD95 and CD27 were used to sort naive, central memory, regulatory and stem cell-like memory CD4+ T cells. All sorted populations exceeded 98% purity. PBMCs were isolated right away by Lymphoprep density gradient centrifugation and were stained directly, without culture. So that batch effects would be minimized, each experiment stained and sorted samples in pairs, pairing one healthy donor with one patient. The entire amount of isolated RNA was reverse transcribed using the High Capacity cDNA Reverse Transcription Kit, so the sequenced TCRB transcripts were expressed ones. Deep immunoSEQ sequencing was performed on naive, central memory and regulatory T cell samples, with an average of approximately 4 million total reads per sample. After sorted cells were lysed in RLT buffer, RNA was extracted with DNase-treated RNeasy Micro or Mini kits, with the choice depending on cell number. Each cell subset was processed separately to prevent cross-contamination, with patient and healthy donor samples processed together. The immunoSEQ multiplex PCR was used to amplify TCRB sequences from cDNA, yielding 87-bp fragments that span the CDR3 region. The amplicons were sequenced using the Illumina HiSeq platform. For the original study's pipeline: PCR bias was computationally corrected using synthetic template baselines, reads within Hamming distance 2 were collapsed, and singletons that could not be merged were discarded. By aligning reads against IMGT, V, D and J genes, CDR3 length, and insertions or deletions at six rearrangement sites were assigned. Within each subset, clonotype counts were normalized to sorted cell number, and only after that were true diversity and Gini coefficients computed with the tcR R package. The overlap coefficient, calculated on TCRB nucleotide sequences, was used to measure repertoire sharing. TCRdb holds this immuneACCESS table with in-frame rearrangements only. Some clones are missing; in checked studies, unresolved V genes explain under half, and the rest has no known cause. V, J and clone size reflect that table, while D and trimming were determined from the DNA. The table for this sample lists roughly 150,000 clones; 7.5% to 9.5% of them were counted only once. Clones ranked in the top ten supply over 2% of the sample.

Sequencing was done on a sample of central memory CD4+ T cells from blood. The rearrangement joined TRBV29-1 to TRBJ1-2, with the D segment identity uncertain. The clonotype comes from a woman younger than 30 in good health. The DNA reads TGCAGCGTTTCCCGGTCTAACTATGGCTACACCTTC. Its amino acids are CSVSRSNYGYTF.